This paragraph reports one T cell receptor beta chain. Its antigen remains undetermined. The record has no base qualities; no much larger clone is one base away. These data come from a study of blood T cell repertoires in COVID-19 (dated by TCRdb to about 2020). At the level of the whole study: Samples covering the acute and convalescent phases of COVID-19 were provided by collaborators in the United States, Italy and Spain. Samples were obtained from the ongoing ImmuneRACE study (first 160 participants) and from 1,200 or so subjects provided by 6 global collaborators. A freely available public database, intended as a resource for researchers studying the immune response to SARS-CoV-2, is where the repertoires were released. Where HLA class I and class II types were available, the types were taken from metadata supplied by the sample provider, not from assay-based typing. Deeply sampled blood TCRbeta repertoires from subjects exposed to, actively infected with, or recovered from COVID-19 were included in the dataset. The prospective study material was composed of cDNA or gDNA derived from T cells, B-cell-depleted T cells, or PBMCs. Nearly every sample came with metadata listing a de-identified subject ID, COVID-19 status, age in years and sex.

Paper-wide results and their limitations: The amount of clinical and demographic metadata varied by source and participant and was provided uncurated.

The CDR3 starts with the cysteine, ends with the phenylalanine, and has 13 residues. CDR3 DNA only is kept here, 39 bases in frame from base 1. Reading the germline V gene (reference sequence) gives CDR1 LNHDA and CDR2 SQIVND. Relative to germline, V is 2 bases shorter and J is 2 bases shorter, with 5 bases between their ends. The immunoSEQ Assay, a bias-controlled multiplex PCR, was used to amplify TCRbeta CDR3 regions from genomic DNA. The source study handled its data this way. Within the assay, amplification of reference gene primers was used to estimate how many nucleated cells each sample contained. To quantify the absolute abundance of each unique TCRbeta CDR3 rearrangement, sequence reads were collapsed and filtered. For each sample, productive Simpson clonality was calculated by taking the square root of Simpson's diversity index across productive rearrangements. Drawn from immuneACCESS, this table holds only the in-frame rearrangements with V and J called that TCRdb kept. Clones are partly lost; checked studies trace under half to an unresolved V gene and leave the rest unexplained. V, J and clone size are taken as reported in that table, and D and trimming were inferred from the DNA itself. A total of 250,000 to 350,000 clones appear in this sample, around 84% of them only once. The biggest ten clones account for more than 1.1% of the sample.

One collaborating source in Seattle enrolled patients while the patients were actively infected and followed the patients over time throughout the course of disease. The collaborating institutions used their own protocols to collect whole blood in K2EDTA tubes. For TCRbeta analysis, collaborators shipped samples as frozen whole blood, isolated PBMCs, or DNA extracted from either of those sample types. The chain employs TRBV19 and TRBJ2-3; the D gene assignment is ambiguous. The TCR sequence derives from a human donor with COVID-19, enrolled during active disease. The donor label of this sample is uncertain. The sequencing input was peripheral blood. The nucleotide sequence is TGTGCCAGTAGTATACAACTCACAGATACGCAGTATTTT. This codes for CASSIQLTDTQYF.